Each of the 22 T cell receptor beta chains below was sequenced from the same sample in a study of PD-L1 blockade in urothelial cancer. The time point denotes: pretreatment peripheral blood. The method was immunoSEQ multiplex PCR; TCRdb's version includes in-frame clones alone and lacks a portion of them. The profile covers 130,000 or so clones, with roughly 80% appearing a single time and roughly 3.2% taken by the ten largest. The sequencing used PBMCs, collected around atezolizumab (anti-PD-L1) treatment. These receptors came from a man between 50 and 59 years old with urothelial cancer.

The chain couples TRBV2 to TRBJ2-1, with 9 bases fitting TRBD2. The V gene end was trimmed by 9 bases and the J gene end by 4 bases; junction bases not matched to a gene: 7. The germline V gene has CDR1 SNHLY and CDR2 FYNNEI. This CDR3 has 14 amino acids. CDR3 sequence reads: CASQASGVYNEQFF. CDR3 sequence (DNA): TGTGCCAGTCAGGCTAGCGGGGTATACAATGAGCAGTTCTTC.

The chain joins TRBV7-8 to TRBJ2-7; maybe TRBD2 (5 bases). The CDR3 contains 12 residues. The V gene lost 5 bases and the J gene lost 7 bases, with 12 bases spanning the gap. From germline, CDR1 is SGHVS and CDR2 FQNEAQ. CDR3 sequence reads: CASSTAPGEQYF. CDR3 coding DNA: TGTGCCAGCAGCACTGCCCCGGGGGAGCAGTACTTC.

J is TRBJ1-1 and V is TRBV28, with D uncertain. The CDR3 loop spans 13 amino acids. Germline V lookup: CDR1 MDHEN, CDR2 SYDVKM. Trimming removed 6 bases from V and 3 bases from J, with 11 bases in between. This CDR3 reads CASSRKRYTEAFF. The CDR3 nucleotides read TGTGCCAGCAGCCGAAAGCGCTACACTGAAGCTTTCTTT.

This chain links TRBV21-1 with TRBJ2-7; TRBD2 reflects the table's D call only, with no check against the DNA. TRBV21-1 is reported as a pseudogene. The CDR3 is 17 amino acids. The CDR3 here is CASRPEARGRAIYEQYF. In DNA form, the CDR3 reads TGTGCCAGCAGACCAGAAGCGCGCGGGAGGGCCATCTACGAGCAGTACTTC.

The V gene is TRBV30, the J gene TRBJ1-2; D ambiguous. The CDR3 covers 13 residues. Trimming removed 0 bases at V and 1 base at J, with 6 bases between. Looked up from germline, CDR1 is GTSNPN and CDR2 is SVGIG (reference sequence). The DNA for the CDR3 is TGTGCCTGGAGTGTTGGGCATAACTATGGCTACACCTTC. This sequence encodes CAWSVGHNYGYTF.

This clone was detected only once. V and J are TRBV6-6 and TRBJ2-6; D possibly corresponds to TRBD2 (7 bases). The CDR3 loop spans 15 amino acids. Germline CDR1 reads MNHNY; CDR2 reads SVGAGI (reference sequence). V was trimmed by 6 bases and J by 0 bases, leaving 9 bases between them. The CDR3 sequence: CASRGGRSGANVLTF. Written as DNA, the CDR3 is TGTGCCAGCAGGGGGGGGCGCTCTGGGGCCAACGTCCTGACTTTC.

This chain uses TRBV28 with TRBJ1-4; possibly TRBD1 for D (5 bases). There are 16 residues in the CDR3. Germline CDR1 MDHEN, CDR2 SYDVKM. The V end was cut by 3 bases, the J end by 7 bases, with 18 bases between. CDR3 in amino acids: CASSFGPGRAREKLFF. Written as DNA, the CDR3 is TGTGCCAGCAGTTTCGGTCCCGGCAGGGCACGTGAAAAACTGTTTTTT.

The rearrangement links TRBV6-6 to TRBJ2-3, with 13 bases fitting TRBD2. J lost 3 bases, V lost 6 bases, and 3 bases had no gene match. Germline-derived CDR1 and CDR2 are MNHNY and SVGAGI (reference sequence). The CDR3 runs 15 residues. The CDR3 sequence: CASSTTSGRTDTQYF. The CDR3, as DNA: TGTGCCAGCAGCACGACTAGCGGGAGGACAGATACGCAGTATTTT.

The V and J genes are TRBV4-1 and TRBJ1-4, with TRBD1 matching 11 bases. Germline CDR1 MGHRA, CDR2 YSYEKL. After removal of 0 bases from V and 7 bases from J, the junction contained 7 bases not matched to a gene. The CDR3 has 17 residues. The CDR3 DNA sequence: TGCGCCAGCAGCCAAGATAAAAAAGGACAGGGGGCTGAAAAACTGTTTTTT. Protein product: CASSQDKKGQGAEKLFF.

Many counts were recorded for this clone. The rearrangement uses TRBV27 and TRBJ1-6; D gene uncertain. The CDR3 has 13 residues. Per germline, CDR1 MNHEY and CDR2 SMNVEV (reference sequence). The V and J ends lost 10 bases and 6 bases respectively, with 13 bases between them. The CDR3 coding sequence is TGTGCCACCGGCGGAGGGTTTAATTCACCCCTCCACTTT. Translating it yields CATGGGFNSPLHF.

The genes are TRBV5-1 and TRBJ2-2; TRBD2 aligns across 11 bases. The CDR3 length is 16 residues. V was pared by 5 bases and J by 7 bases, with 10 bases of the junction left unmatched. Germline values: CDR1 SGHRS, CDR2 YFSETQ. CDR3 amino acids: CASSYSGRAGIGELFF. DNA of the CDR3: TGCGCCAGCAGTTATAGCGGGAGGGCCGGGATCGGGGAGCTGTTTTTT.

The CDR3 bases are TGTGCCAGCTCACAAGGACTAGCGGGAGGTTACGAGCAGTACTTC. It translates to CASSQGLAGGYEQYF. The chain combines TRBV18 with TRBJ2-7; 14 nucleotides match TRBD2. After removal of 4 bases from V and 4 bases from J, the junction contained 3 bases not matched to a gene. Germline V CDR1 and CDR2: KGHSH, LQKENI. The CDR3 is 15 amino acids. Full variable domain (missing parts from reference TRBV18 and TRBJ2-7): NAGVMQNPRHLVRRRGQEARLRCSPMKGHSHVYWYRQLPEEGLKFMVYLQKENIIDESGMPKERFSAEFPKEGPSILRIQQVVRGDSAAYFCASSQGLAGGYEQYFGPGTRLTVT.

The chain joins TRBV7-8 to TRBJ1-1; TRBD1 matches at 12 bases. The V gene's germline CDR1 is SGHVS and CDR2 FQNEAQ. J gave up 11 bases and V 7 bases, and 8 bases lay outside the gene matches. CDR3 length: 13 residues. The CDR3 spells CASTRDRGRGAFF. DNA of the CDR3: TGTGCCAGCACCCGGGACAGGGGGCGGGGGGCTTTCTTT.

The chain uses TRBV5-1 and TRBJ2-7; D unresolved. V was shortened by 0 bases and J by 2 bases, with 9 bases between the two germline ends. The CDR3 length is 14 residues. Germline loops: CDR1 SGHRS, CDR2 YFSETQ. This CDR3 is CASSLERKTYEQYF. DNA of the CDR3: TGCGCCAGCAGCTTGGAGAGGAAAACCTACGAGCAGTACTTC.

Many counts were recorded for this clone. This chain joins TRBV7-9 and TRBJ1-4, with D unresolved. This CDR3 comprises 18 residues. V lost 2 bases to trimming and J lost 3 bases, with 19 bases between them. The germline V gene has CDR1 SEHNR and CDR2 FQNEAQ (reference sequence). DNA of the CDR3: TGTGCCAGCAGCTTACGGGGTGGCAGACAAACGGCTAATGAAAAACTGTTTTTT. Its protein is CASSLRGGRQTANEKLFF.

This chain uses TRBV7-3 with TRBJ2-1, with a possible D match to TRBD1 (8 bases). CDR1 SGHTA and CDR2 FQGTGA come from the germline V gene. This CDR3 spans 15 amino acids. V dropped 4 bases and J dropped 9 bases, with 19 bases sitting between them. CDR3 region: CASSWGASGTGEQFF. CDR3 sequence (DNA): TGTGCCAGCAGCTGGGGGGCCAGCGGGACAGGTGAGCAGTTCTTC.

The gene calls are TRBV27 and TRBJ2-2, with 11 bases aligning to TRBD2. The germline gives CDR1 MNHEY, CDR2 SMNVEV (reference sequence). The CDR3 covers 15 residues. V lost 1 base to trimming and J lost 6 bases; unmatched junction nucleotides: 1. In DNA, the CDR3 is TGTGCCAGCAGTTTATGGACTAGCGGGCCCGGGGAGCTGTTTTTT. This translates into CASSLWTSGPGELFF.

The chain uses TRBV9 and TRBJ2-1; TRBD1 matches 7 bases. The CDR3 totals 20 residues. V lost 4 bases to trimming and J lost 0 bases; unmatched junction nucleotides: 19. Germline CDR1 SGDLS, CDR2 YYNGEE. CDR3: CASSTPTGQVTFRSYNEQFF. The CDR3 coding sequence is TGTGCCAGCAGCACTCCGACCGGACAGGTCACCTTTCGCTCCTACAATGAGCAGTTCTTC.

The V and J genes are TRBV7-2 and TRBJ1-5; 7 bases line up with TRBD1. The CDR3 length is 15 residues. CDR1 and CDR2 (germline): SGHTA, FQGNSA. Trimming at V came to 5 bases and at J to 1 base, leaving 5 bases not matched to a gene. For the CDR3, the DNA is TGTGCCAGCAGCCTAAGGGGGCCGAGCAATCAGCCCCAGCATTTT. Translating it yields CASSLRGPSNQPQHF.

This clone has a handful of counts. V and J are TRBV10-3 and TRBJ2-1; D not certain. This CDR3 spans 18 amino acids. V dropped 0 bases and J dropped 2 bases, with 17 bases sitting between them. Germline assignment: CDR1 ENHRY and CDR2 SYGVKD. The CDR3 loop reads CAISESVVSQDTYNEQFF. CDR3 nucleotides: TGTGCCATCAGTGAGTCAGTTGTCAGCCAGGATACCTACAATGAGCAGTTCTTC.

The chain links TRBV7-2 to TRBJ2-7; TRBD2 matches at 7 bases. V was clipped by 5 bases and J by 1 base; unmatched bases: 14. The CDR3 has 17 amino acids. From germline, CDR1 is SGHTA and CDR2 FQGNSA. The chain's CDR3 is CASSPPRIAGVSYEQYF. The CDR3 nucleotides are TGTGCCAGCAGCCCCCCCCGGATCGCGGGAGTATCCTACGAGCAGTACTTC. Drawing the rest from reference TRBV7-2 and TRBJ2-7, the complete variable domain is GAGVSQSPSNKVTEKGKDVELRCDPISGHTALYWYRQSLGQGLEFLIYFQGNSAPDKSGLPSDRFSAERTGGSVSTLTIQRTQQEDSAVYLCASSPPRIAGVSYEQYFGPGTRLTVT.

This sequence joins TRBV7-9 and TRBJ1-5, with D unresolved. The CDR3 extends over 13 amino acids. Trimming took off 7 bases at V and 7 bases at J, with 14 bases between the two ends. Germline CDR1 is SEHNR and CDR2 is FQNEAQ (reference sequence). The CDR3 nucleotides are TGTGCCAGCAACCGCCCCGCGTACCAGCCCCAGCATTTT. It yields the protein CASNRPAYQPQHF.